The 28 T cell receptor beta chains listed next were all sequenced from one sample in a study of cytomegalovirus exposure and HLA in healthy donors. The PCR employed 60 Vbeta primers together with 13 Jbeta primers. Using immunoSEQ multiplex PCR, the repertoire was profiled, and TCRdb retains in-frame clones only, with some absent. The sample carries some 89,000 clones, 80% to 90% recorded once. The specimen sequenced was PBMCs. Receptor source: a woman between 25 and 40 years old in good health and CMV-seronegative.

CDR3 sequence reads: CASSPQPGLDSYEQYF. As DNA, the CDR3 is TGTGCCAGCAGCCCTCAACCGGGACTCGATTCCTACGAGCAGTACTTC. The V and J genes are TRBV7-6 and TRBJ2-7; weak D call: TRBD2 (6 bases). The CDR3 consists of 16 residues. Germline values: CDR1 SGHVS, CDR2 FNYEAQ. V was shortened by 5 bases and J by 1 base, with 18 bases between the two germline ends.

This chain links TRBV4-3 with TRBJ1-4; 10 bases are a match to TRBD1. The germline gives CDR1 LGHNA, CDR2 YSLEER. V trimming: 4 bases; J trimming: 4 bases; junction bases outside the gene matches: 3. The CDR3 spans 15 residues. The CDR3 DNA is TGCGCCAGCAGCCTCGGACAGGGGGTTAATGAAAAACTGTTTTTT. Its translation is CASSLGQGVNEKLFF.

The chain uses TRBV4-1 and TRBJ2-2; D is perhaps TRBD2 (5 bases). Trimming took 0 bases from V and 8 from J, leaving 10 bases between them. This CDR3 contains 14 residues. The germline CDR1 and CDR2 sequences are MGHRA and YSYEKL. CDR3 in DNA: TGCGCCAGCAGCCAAGATGCTAGCCCGGGGGAGCTGTTTTTT. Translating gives CASSQDASPGELFF.

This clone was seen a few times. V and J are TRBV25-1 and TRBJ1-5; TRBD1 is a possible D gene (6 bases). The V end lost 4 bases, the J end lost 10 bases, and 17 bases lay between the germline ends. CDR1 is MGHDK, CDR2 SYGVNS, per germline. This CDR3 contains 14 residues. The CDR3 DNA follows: TGTGCCAGCAGTGTTGGGGGGGGCGACCCTCCCCAGCATTTT. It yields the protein CASSVGGGDPPQHF.

The chain's CDR3 is CASSRQGTNEKLFF. As DNA, the CDR3 is TGTGCCAGCAGCCGACAGGGAACTAATGAAAAACTGTTTTTT. The chain carries TRBV5-4 and TRBJ1-4; 7 positions match TRBD1. Germline V gene lookup returns CDR1 SGHNT and CDR2 YYREEE (reference sequence). The CDR3 has 14 amino acids. J lost 1 base, V lost 4 bases, and 1 base had no gene match.

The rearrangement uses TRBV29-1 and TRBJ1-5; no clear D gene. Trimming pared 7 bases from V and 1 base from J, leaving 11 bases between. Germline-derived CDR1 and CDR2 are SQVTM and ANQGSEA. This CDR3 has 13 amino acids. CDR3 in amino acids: CSASFGSNQPQHF. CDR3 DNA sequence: TGCAGCGCAAGCTTCGGGAGCAATCAGCCCCAGCATTTT.

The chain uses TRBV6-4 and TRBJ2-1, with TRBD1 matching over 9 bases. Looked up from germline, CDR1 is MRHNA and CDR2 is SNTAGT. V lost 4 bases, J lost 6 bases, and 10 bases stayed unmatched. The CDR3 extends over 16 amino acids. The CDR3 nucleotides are TGTGCCAGCAGTGCTGCTAAGGGACAGGGTTCCAATGAGCAGTTCTTC. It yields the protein CASSAAKGQGSNEQFF.

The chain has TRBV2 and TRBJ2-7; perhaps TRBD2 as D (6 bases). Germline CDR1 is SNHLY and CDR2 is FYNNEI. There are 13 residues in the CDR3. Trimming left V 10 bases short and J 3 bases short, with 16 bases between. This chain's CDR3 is CAILDPGVYEQYF. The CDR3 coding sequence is TGTGCCATCTTGGACCCGGGGGTCTACGAGCAGTACTTC.

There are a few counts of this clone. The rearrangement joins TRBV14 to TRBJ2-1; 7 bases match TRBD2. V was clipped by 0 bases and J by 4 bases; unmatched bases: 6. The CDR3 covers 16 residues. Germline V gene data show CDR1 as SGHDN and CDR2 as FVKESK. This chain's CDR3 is CASSQEGLLAYNEQFF. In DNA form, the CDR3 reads TGTGCCAGCAGCCAAGAAGGATTACTAGCGTACAATGAGCAGTTCTTC.

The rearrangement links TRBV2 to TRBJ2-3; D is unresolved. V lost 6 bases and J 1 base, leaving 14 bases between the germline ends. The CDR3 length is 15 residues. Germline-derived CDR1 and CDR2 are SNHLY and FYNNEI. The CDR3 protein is CASRYSQVGTDTQYF. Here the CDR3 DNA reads TGTGCCAGCAGGTACAGCCAAGTTGGCACAGATACGCAGTATTTT. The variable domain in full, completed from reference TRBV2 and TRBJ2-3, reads EPEVTQTPSHQVTQMGQEVILRCVPISNHLYFYWYRQILGQKVEFLVSFYNNEISEKSEIFDDQFSVERPDGSNFTLKIRSTKLEDSAMYFCASRYSQVGTDTQYFGPGTRLTVL.

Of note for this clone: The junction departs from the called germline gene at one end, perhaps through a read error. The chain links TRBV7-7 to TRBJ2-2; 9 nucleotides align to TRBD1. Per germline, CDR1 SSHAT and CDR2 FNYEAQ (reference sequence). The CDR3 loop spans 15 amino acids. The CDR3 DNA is TGTGCTAGCAGCTCCCGGGACAGGGCCACCGGGGAGCTGTTTTTT. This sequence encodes CASSSRDRATGELFF.

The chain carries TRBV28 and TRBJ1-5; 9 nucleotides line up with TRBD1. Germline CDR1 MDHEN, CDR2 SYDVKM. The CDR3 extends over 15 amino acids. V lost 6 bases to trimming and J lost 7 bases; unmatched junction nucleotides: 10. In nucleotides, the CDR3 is TGTGCCAGCAGCCCCTGGACAGGGGCTGACCAGCCCCAGCATTTT. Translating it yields CASSPWTGADQPQHF.

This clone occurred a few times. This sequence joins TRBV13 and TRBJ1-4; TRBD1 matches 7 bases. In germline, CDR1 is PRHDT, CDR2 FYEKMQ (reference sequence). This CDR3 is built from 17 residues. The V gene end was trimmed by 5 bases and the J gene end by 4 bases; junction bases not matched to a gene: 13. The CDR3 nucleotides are TGTGCCAGCAGCCTCCAATCGAGGGGGCCGGATAATGAAAAACTGTTTTTT. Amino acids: CASSLQSRGPDNEKLFF.

The CDR3 DNA reads as TGTGCCAGCAGCTGGGCGGGAGGGTCCTACAATGAGCAGTTCTTC. Its translation: CASSWAGGSYNEQFF. The chain joins TRBV7-9 to TRBJ2-1; TRBD2 agrees at 9 bases. J was trimmed by 1 base and V by 4 bases; bases with no gene match: 2. Germline-derived CDR1 and CDR2 are SEHNR and FQNEAQ (reference sequence). The CDR3 runs to 15 residues.

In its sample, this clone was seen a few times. The CDR3 spells CASRPRLAGDSEQYF. CDR3 bases: TGTGCCAGCAGACCCCGGCTAGCGGGAGATAGCGAGCAGTACTTC. This chain uses TRBV27 with TRBJ2-7; TRBD2 matches 10 bases. CDR3 size: 15 residues. V dropped 6 bases and J dropped 6; count of bases not matched to a gene: 11. Germline V gene lookup returns CDR1 MNHEY and CDR2 SMNVEV (reference sequence).

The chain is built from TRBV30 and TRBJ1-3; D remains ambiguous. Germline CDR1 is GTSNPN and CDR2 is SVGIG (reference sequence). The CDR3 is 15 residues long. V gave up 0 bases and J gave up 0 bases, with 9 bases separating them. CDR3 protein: CAWSVLRSSGNTIYF. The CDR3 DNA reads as TGTGCCTGGAGTGTACTCCGGTCCTCTGGAAACACCATATATTTT.

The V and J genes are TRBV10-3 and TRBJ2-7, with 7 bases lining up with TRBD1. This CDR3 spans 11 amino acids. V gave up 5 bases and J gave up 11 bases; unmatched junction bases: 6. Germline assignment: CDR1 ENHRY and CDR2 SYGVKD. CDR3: CAISPGQVKYF. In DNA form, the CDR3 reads TGTGCCATCAGTCCTGGACAGGTCAAGTACTTC.

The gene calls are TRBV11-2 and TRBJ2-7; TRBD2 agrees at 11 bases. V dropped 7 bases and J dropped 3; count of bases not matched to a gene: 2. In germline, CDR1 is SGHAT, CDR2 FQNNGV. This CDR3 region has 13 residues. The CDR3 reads CASTGTSGYEQYF. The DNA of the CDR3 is TGTGCCAGCACCGGGACTAGCGGCTACGAGCAGTACTTC.

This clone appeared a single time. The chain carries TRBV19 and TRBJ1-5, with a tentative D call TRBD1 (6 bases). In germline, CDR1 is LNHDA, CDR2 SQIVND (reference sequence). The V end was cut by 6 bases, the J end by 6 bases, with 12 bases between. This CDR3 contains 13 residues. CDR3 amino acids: CASSLGHRQPQHF. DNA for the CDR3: TGTGCCAGTAGCCTGGGACACCGTCAGCCCCAGCATTTT.

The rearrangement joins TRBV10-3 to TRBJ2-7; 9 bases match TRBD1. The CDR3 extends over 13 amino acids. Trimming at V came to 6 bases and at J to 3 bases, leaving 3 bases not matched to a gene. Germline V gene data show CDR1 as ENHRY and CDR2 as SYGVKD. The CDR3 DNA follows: TGTGCCATCAGCCCGGGACAGGGCTACGAGCAGTACTTC. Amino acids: CAISPGQGYEQYF.

CDR3 sequence reads: CASSSILGQGRNTEAFF. As DNA, the CDR3 is TGTGCCAGCAGCTCAATCTTAGGACAGGGGAGGAACACTGAAGCTTTCTTT. This chain joins TRBV7-2 and TRBJ1-1; TRBD1 agrees at 9 bases. The CDR3 sequence is 17 residues long. Germline CDR1 is SGHTA and CDR2 is FQGNSA. J gave up 1 base and V 4 bases, and 10 bases lay outside the gene matches.

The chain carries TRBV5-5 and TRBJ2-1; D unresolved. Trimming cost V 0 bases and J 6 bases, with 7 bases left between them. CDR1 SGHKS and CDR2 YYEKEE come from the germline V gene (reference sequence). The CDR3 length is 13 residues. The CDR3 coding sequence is TGTGCCAGCAGCTTGGCGGTACCCAATGAGCAGTTCTTC. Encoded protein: CASSLAVPNEQFF.

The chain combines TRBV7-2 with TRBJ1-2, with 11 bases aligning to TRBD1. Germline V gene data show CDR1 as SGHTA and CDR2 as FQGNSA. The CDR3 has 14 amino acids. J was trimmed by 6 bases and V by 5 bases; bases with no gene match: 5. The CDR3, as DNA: TGTGCCAGCAGCCGGGACAGGGGGGTGAATGGCTACACCTTC. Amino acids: CASSRDRGVNGYTF.

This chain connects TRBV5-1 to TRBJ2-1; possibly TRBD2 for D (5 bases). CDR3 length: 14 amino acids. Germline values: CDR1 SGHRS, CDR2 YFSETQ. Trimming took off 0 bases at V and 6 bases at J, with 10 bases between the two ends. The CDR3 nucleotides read TGCGCCAGCAGCTTGGATCCTAGCAGCAATGAGCAGTTCTTC. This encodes CASSLDPSSNEQFF.

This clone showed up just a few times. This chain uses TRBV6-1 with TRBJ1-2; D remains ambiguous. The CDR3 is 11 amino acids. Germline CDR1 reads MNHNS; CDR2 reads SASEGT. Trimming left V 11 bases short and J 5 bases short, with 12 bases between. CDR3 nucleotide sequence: TGTGCCGGATGGTCCGGGTATGGCTACACCTTC. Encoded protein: CAGWSGYGYTF.

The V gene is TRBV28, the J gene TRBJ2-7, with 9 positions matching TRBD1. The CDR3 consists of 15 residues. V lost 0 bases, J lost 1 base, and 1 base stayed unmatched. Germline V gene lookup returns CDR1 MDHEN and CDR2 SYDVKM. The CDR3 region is CASSLWGQGSYEQYF. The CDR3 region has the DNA TGTGCCAGCAGTTTATGGGGACAGGGATCCTACGAGCAGTACTTC.

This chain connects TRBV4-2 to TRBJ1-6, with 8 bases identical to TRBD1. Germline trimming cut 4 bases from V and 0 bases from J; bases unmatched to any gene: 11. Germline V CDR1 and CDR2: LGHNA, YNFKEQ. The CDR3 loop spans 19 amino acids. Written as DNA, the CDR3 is TGTGCCAGCAGCCCTCACCGGACAGGGCAGAGCTCCTATAATTCACCCCTCCACTTT. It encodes CASSPHRTGQSSYNSPLHF.

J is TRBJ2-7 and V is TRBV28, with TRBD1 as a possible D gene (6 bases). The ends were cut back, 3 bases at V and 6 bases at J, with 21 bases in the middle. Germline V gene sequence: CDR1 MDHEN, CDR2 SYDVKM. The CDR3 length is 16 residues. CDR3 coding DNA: TGTGCCAGCAGTTTGTATTATCTAGTGCGAGGGGGCGAGCAGTACTTC. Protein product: CASSLYYLVRGGEQYF.